Following are 6 T cell receptor beta chains from one sample sequenced in a study of T cell changes during pregnancy in multiple sclerosis. The repertoire was sequenced with immunoSEQ multiplex PCR; TCRdb's copy has only in-frame clones and lacks some. The profile shows tens of thousands of clones, around 89% of them singletons. Sequencing used CD8+ T cells from peripheral blood mononuclear cells, obtained in the second trimester of pregnancy. These receptors came from a female donor with multiple sclerosis, enrolled in a pregnancy study.

In this sample, this clone turned up a few times. The V gene is TRBV18, the J gene TRBJ1-6; 11 positions match TRBD1. The germline gives CDR1 KGHSH, CDR2 LQKENI. V shed 6 bases and J 7 bases; nucleotides not matched to a gene: 5. CDR3 length equals 15 residues. In nucleotides, the CDR3 is TGTGCCAGCTCCCCGGGACAGGGGGTAAATTCACCCCTCCACTTT. This codes for CASSPGQGVNSPLHF. Drawing the rest from reference TRBV18 and TRBJ1-6, the complete variable domain is NAGVMQNPRHLVRRRGQEARLRCSPMKGHSHVYWYRQLPEEGLKFMVYLQKENIIDESGMPKERFSAEFPKEGPSILRIQQVVRGDSAAYFCASSPGQGVNSPLHFGNGTRLTVT.

The chain joins TRBV4-1 to TRBJ1-2; D is unclear. Germline CDR1 MGHRA, CDR2 YSYEKL. The CDR3 has 15 amino acids. V was cut by 4 bases and J by 4 bases, with 16 bases left in between. The CDR3 region is CASSLGGQTTYGYTF. The CDR3 coding sequence is TGCGCCAGCAGCCTCGGTGGCCAGACTACCTATGGCTACACCTTC.

The chain links TRBV7-2 to TRBJ1-1, with D unclear. V lost 1 base, J lost 0 bases, and 6 bases lay in between. From germline, CDR1 is SGHTA and CDR2 FQGNSA. This CDR3 is built from 14 residues. The chain's CDR3 is CASSLETLNTEAFF. The CDR3, as DNA: TGTGCCAGCAGCTTAGAGACTTTGAACACTGAAGCTTTCTTT.

This chain links TRBV28 with TRBJ2-7; a possible D gene is TRBD2 (7 bases). The CDR3 extends over 17 amino acids. The V end lost 3 bases, the J end lost 4 bases, and 22 bases lay between the germline ends. Germline assignment: CDR1 MDHEN and CDR2 SYDVKM. For the CDR3, the DNA is TGTGCCAGCAGTTTTTTACATGGGGGGGCGCATAGGTACGAGCAGTACTTC. It is translated as CASSFLHGGAHRYEQYF.

This chain uses TRBV5-6 with TRBJ2-2; 7 nucleotides line up with TRBD2. Germline assignment: CDR1 SGHDT and CDR2 YYEEEE. V was clipped by 4 bases and J by 5 bases; unmatched bases: 20. The CDR3 has 19 residues. This CDR3 reads CASSAPGGPVAEGTGELFF. CDR3 DNA sequence: TGTGCCAGCAGCGCCCCGGGGGGACCAGTAGCGGAGGGGACCGGGGAGCTGTTTTTT.

The V call is TRBV11-3, the J call TRBJ2-7, with a possible D match to TRBD2 (6 bases). The length of the CDR3 is 14 residues. The V gene's germline CDR1 is SGHNT and CDR2 YENEEA. The V and J ends lost 3 bases and 7 bases respectively, with 16 bases between them. This chain's CDR3 is CASSLDGGGREQYF. CDR3 nucleotides: TGTGCCAGCAGCTTGGACGGCGGAGGGCGGGAGCAGTACTTC. Together with reference TRBV11-3 and TRBJ2-7, the CDR3 gives the full variable domain: EAGVVQSPRYKIIEKKQPVAFWCNPISGHNTLYWYLQNLGQGPELLIRYENEEAVDDSQLPKDRFSAERLKGVDSTLKIQPAELGDSAVYLCASSLDGGGREQYFGPGTRLTVT.